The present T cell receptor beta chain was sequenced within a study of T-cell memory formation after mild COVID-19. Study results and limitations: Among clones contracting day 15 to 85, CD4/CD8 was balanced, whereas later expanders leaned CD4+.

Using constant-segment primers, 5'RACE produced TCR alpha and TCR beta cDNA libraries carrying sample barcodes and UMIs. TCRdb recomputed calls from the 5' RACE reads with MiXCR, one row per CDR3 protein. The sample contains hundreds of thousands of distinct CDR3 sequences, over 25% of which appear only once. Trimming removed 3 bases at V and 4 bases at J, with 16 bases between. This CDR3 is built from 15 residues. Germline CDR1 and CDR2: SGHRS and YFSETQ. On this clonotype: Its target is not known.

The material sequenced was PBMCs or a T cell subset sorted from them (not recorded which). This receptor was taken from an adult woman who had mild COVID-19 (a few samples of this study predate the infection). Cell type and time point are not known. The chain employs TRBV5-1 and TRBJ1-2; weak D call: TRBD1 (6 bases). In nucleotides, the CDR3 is TGCGCCAGCAGCTCCCCCGACAGGTCAGCCTATGGCTACACCTTC. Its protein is CASSSPDRSAYGYTF.